The 14 T cell receptor beta chains below come from one sample, sequenced in a study of blood T cell repertoires in COVID-19. Sequencing was performed with immunoSEQ multiplex PCR; in TCRdb, only in-frame clones are kept and a portion is missing. The repertoire includes 130,000 to 150,000 clones, 75% to 90% of them detected once, and 1.7% sits in the top ten. Sequencing input: peripheral blood. The receptors here all came from a woman in her fifties or sixties with acute or convalescent COVID-19.

V gene TRBV24-1 combines with J gene TRBJ2-3, with 9 bases identical to TRBD1. This CDR3 spans 16 amino acids. V trimming: 4 bases; J trimming: 5 bases; junction bases outside the gene matches: 9. Per the germline V gene, CDR1 is KGHDR and CDR2 is SFDVKD. This chain's CDR3 is CATSDPGGQGGDTQYF. In DNA, the CDR3 is TGTGCCACCAGTGACCCGGGGGGACAGGGTGGAGATACGCAGTATTTT.

This chain links TRBV5-1 with TRBJ2-7; D possibly corresponds to TRBD1 (5 bases). The CDR3 covers 14 residues. The V end lost 5 bases, the J end lost 4 bases, and 16 bases lay between the germline ends. Germline V gene sequence: CDR1 SGHRS, CDR2 YFSETQ. CDR3 amino acids: CASSPGYPPYEQYF. Here the CDR3 DNA reads TGCGCCAGCAGTCCAGGGTACCCGCCTTACGAGCAGTACTTC.

The chain has TRBV3-1 (or the pseudogene TRBV3-2) and TRBJ1-6, with D uncertain. V was clipped by 0 bases and J by 7 bases, with 13 bases between them. The CDR3 extends over 16 amino acids. In germline, CDR1 is LGHDT, CDR2 YNNKEL (reference sequence). The CDR3 protein is CASSQDPPGLNSPLHF. The CDR3 nucleotides read TGTGCCAGCAGCCAAGACCCCCCAGGTCTAAATTCACCCCTCCACTTT.

The chain employs TRBV5-5 and TRBJ2-1; a possible D gene is TRBD1 (6 bases). The CDR3 is 16 residues long. Deletions cut 4 bases from V and 0 bases from J, with 14 bases between. Germline V gene sequence: CDR1 SGHKS, CDR2 YYEKEE (reference sequence). The CDR3 reads CASSLTGQSSYNEQFF. CDR3 nucleotides: TGTGCCAGCAGCCTGACAGGACAGAGCTCCTACAATGAGCAGTTCTTC. The whole variable domain, filled in from reference TRBV5-5 and TRBJ2-1, reads DAGVTQSPTHLIKTRGQQVTLRCSPISGHKSVSWYQQVLGQGPQFIFQYYEKEERGRGNFPDRFSARQFPNYSSELNVNALLLGDSALYLCASSLTGQSSYNEQFFGPGTRLTVL.

V and J are TRBV4-1 and TRBJ1-6, with 10 bases identical to TRBD1. The J segment lost 5 bases and the V segment lost 3 bases, leaving 4 bases of the junction unmatched. The CDR3 has 16 amino acids. Per germline, CDR1 MGHRA and CDR2 YSYEKL. CDR3 nucleotide sequence: TGCGCCAGCAGCCAGAGACAGGGGGCGAATAATTCACCCCTCCACTTT. It codes for CASSQRQGANNSPLHF.

J is TRBJ1-1 and V is TRBV27; D is perhaps TRBD1 (6 bases). V lost 3 bases, J lost 8 bases, and 19 bases lay in between. The CDR3 sequence is 15 residues long. Germline V gene data show CDR1 as MNHEY and CDR2 as SMNVEV (reference sequence). This CDR3 is CASSLVIGGQTEAFF. The CDR3 nucleotides read TGTGCCAGCAGTTTGGTTATCGGGGGGCAGACCGAAGCTTTCTTT.

The V and J genes are TRBV9 and TRBJ2-5, with 9 positions matching TRBD1. The germline V gene has CDR1 SGDLS and CDR2 YYNGEE. The CDR3 runs to 15 residues. The trim removed 2 bases at V and 5 bases at J, leaving 7 bases unmatched. CDR3 coding DNA: TGTGCCAGCAGCGTGGCCAGGACAGGGGATGAGACCCAGTACTTC. Translating it yields CASSVARTGDETQYF.

The chain joins TRBV24-1 to TRBJ2-1, with D possibly being TRBD1 (6 bases). The germline CDR1 and CDR2 sequences are KGHDR and SFDVKD. Trimming removed 4 bases at V and 6 bases at J, with 9 bases between. The CDR3 consists of 13 residues. The CDR3 reads CATSDRGGNEQFF. The CDR3, as DNA: TGTGCCACCAGTGACCGAGGGGGCAATGAGCAGTTCTTC.

The rearrangement joins TRBV29-1 to TRBJ2-1; weak D call: TRBD1 (5 bases). CDR1 and CDR2 (germline): SQVTM, ANQGSEA. With 6 bases removed from V and 6 bases from J, the gap between germline ends came to 12 bases. The CDR3 spans 12 residues. CDR3 amino acids: CSVGRGANEQFF. In nucleotides, the CDR3 is TGCAGCGTCGGACGTGGGGCCAATGAGCAGTTCTTC.

This clone appeared a single time. The CDR3 region is CASSRLESDTQYF. The CDR3 DNA follows: TGTGCCAGCAGCAGGTTGGAATCAGATACGCAGTATTTT. The chain carries TRBV12-3 or TRBV12-4 and TRBJ2-3; D not certain. The length of the CDR3 is 13 residues. Trimming pared 6 bases from V and 4 bases from J, leaving 11 bases between.

V is TRBV19 and J is TRBJ2-7, with 9 bases fitting TRBD1. The CDR3 has 14 residues. J gave up 6 bases and V 7 bases, and 10 bases lay outside the gene matches. Germline V gives CDR1 LNHDA, CDR2 SQIVND (reference sequence). The chain's CDR3 is CASTSGTGFSEQYF. CDR3 sequence (DNA): TGTGCCAGTACCTCCGGGACAGGGTTTTCCGAGCAGTACTTC.

The rearrangement uses TRBV5-4 and TRBJ1-1; TRBD1 is a possible D gene (5 bases). Germline lookup yields CDR1 SGHNT and CDR2 YYREEE (reference sequence). Deletions cut 5 bases from V and 3 bases from J, with 20 bases between. The CDR3 runs to 16 residues. This chain's CDR3 is CASSTERGGMHTEAFF. The CDR3 bases are TGTGCCAGCAGTACAGAAAGGGGAGGAATGCACACTGAAGCTTTCTTT.

The chain links TRBV19 to TRBJ1-1; D not resolved. V lost 3 bases and J 7 bases, leaving 15 bases between the germline ends. Germline V gene lookup returns CDR1 LNHDA and CDR2 SQIVND (reference sequence). This CDR3 region has 14 residues. The CDR3 region has the DNA TGTGCCAGTAGTATCCTCATTGGCCAGGTTGAAGCTTTCTTT. Translating gives CASSILIGQVEAFF.

The rearrangement joins TRBV10-1 to TRBJ1-2; tentatively, D is TRBD1 (6 bases). Germline CDR1 WNHNN, CDR2 SYGVQD (reference sequence). Trimming took 5 bases from V and 2 from J, leaving 9 bases between them. The CDR3 extends over 13 amino acids. CDR3 nucleotide sequence: TGCGCCAGCAGTACCGGACAGAACTATGGCTACACCTTC. Translating it yields CASSTGQNYGYTF.